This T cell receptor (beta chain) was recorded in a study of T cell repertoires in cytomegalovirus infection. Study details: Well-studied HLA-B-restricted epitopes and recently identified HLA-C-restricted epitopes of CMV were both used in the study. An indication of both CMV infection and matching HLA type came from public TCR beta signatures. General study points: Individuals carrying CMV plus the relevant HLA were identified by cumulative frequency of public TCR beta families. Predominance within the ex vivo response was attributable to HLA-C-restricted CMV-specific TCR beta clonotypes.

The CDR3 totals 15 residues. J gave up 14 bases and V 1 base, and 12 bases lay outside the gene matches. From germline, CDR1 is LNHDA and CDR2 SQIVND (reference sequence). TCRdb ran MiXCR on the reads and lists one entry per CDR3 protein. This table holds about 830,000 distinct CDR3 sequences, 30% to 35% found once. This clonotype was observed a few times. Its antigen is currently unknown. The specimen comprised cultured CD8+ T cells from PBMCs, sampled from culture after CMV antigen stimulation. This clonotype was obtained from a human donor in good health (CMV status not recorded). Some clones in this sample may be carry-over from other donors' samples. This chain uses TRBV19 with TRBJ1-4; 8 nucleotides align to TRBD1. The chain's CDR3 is CASSIGELDRDPLFF. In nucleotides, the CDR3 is TGTGCCAGTAGTATAGGAGAGTTGGACAGGGACCCGCTGTTTTTT.